A single sample gave rise to the 14 T cell receptor beta chains below, sequenced in a study of a mutant IDH1 vaccine in newly diagnosed glioma. Antigens of these TCRs are unknown. The time point denotes: week 23, last vaccination. Topical imiquimod was applied with each vaccine dose, which held 300 ug of mutant IDH1 20-mer peptide. Sequenced by immunoSEQ multiplex PCR; TCRdb stores in-frame clones only, minus some. The top ten clones hold over 2% of a sample with 88,000 or so clones, 85% of them seen once. Sequenced here: PBMCs, sampled from a glioma patient whose treatment included an IDH1 peptide vaccine. These receptors were collected from a young man with glioma. Some clones in this sample may be carry-over from other donors' samples.

The chain is built from TRBV28 and TRBJ2-7; D is unclear. The CDR3 runs to 14 residues. The V end lost 2 bases, the J end lost 4 bases, and 12 bases lay between the germline ends. CDR1 and CDR2 from the germline V gene are MDHEN and SYDVKM. The CDR3 protein is CASSLLGRTYEQYF. In DNA form, the CDR3 reads TGTGCCAGCAGTTTACTGGGAAGAACGTACGAGCAGTACTTC. The variable domain in full, completed from reference TRBV28 and TRBJ2-7, reads DVKVTQSSRYLVKRTGEKVFLECVQDMDHENMFWYRQDPGLGLRLIYFSYDVKMKEKGDIPEGYSVSREKKERFSLILESASTNQTSMYLCASSLLGRTYEQYFGPGTRLTVT.

This clone was seen a handful of times. J is TRBJ2-7 and V is TRBV5-1, with 9 positions matching TRBD1. The CDR3 totals 15 residues. In germline, CDR1 is SGHRS, CDR2 YFSETQ. With 4 bases clipped from V and 5 bases from J, the junction kept 10 bases outside the gene matches. In nucleotides, the CDR3 is TGCGCCAGCAGCCTCACGGGACAGGGCGGCCACGAGCAGTACTTC. This sequence encodes CASSLTGQGGHEQYF. Complete variable domain (other parts from reference TRBV5-1 and TRBJ2-7): KAGVTQTPRYLIKTRGQQVTLSCSPISGHRSVSWYQQTPGQGLQFLFEYFSETQRNKGNFPGRFSGRQFSNSRSEMNVSTLELGDSALYLCASSLTGQGGHEQYFGPGTRLTVT.

The CDR3: CASSLGPQETQYF. In DNA form, the CDR3 reads TGTGCCAGCAGCTTAGGGCCTCAAGAGACCCAGTACTTC. The chain employs TRBV7-2 and TRBJ2-5; D is unresolved. The CDR3 is 13 residues long. Trimming removed 1 base at V and 2 bases at J, with 5 bases between. Germline CDR1 and CDR2: SGHTA and FQGNSA.

V gene TRBV19 combines with J gene TRBJ1-1; possible D gene TRBD1, 5 bases. V lost 4 bases and J 4 bases, leaving 10 bases between the germline ends. Germline assignment: CDR1 LNHDA and CDR2 SQIVND (reference sequence). The length of the CDR3 is 13 residues. CDR3 nucleotide sequence: TGTGCCAGTAGTAACCAGGGTGGCACTGAAGCTTTCTTT. As protein: CASSNQGGTEAFF.

The chain combines TRBV5-4 with TRBJ2-7, with 7 bases identical to TRBD2. CDR3 length equals 15 residues. CDR1 and CDR2 from the germline V gene are SGHNT and YYREEE (reference sequence). V lost 4 bases and J lost 4; bases outside the gene matches: 11. CDR3 coding DNA: TGTGCCAGCAGCCAGACTAGCTCGATTGGGTACGAGCAGTACTTC. The encoded protein is CASSQTSSIGYEQYF.

This chain uses TRBV20-1 with TRBJ2-7; the D gene is possibly TRBD1 (5 bases). With 6 bases removed from V and 3 bases from J, the gap between germline ends came to 6 bases. CDR1 and CDR2 from the germline V gene are DFQATT and SNEGSKA (reference sequence). The CDR3 spans 10 residues. The CDR3 DNA follows: TGCAGTGCCGACAGCTACGAGCAGTACTTC. Amino acids: CSADSYEQYF.

The rearrangement links TRBV5-1 to TRBJ1-1; D remains ambiguous. This CDR3 is 14 amino acids long. In germline, CDR1 is SGHRS, CDR2 YFSETQ. V shed 0 bases and J shed 5 bases, with 11 bases lying between them. The CDR3 nucleotides are TGCGCCAGCAGCTTGGCCAACCCGGGGACTGAAGCTTTCTTT. It specifies CASSLANPGTEAFF.

V gene TRBV10-3 combines with J gene TRBJ2-7, with 13 positions matching TRBD2. Germline CDR1 reads ENHRY; CDR2 reads SYGVKD. This CDR3 region has 15 residues. V shed 6 bases, J shed 0 bases, and the junction held 2 bases outside the gene matches. The CDR3 spells CAIRGTSGDSYEQYF. DNA of the CDR3: TGTGCCATCAGGGGGACTAGCGGGGACTCCTACGAGCAGTACTTC.

This chain uses TRBV7-9 with TRBJ1-3; no clear D. V was clipped by 3 bases and J by 0 bases, with 6 bases between them. The V gene's germline CDR1 is SEHNR and CDR2 FQNEAQ (reference sequence). This CDR3 spans 14 amino acids. DNA of the CDR3: TGTGCCAGCAGCTTTGAGACCTCTGGAAACACCATATATTTT. Translating it yields CASSFETSGNTIYF.

V gene TRBV2 combines with J gene TRBJ2-7, with TRBD2 as a possible D gene (6 bases). The CDR3 runs to 15 residues. V lost 0 bases and J 7 bases, leaving 16 bases between the germline ends. Per the germline V gene, CDR1 is SNHLY and CDR2 is FYNNEI. CDR3 sequence (DNA): TGTGCCAGCAGTGAAGCGGAACGGGAGCTAGGAGAGCAGTACTTC. This sequence encodes CASSEAERELGEQYF. The full variable domain, in which reference TRBV2 and TRBJ2-7 provide the parts outside the CDR3, is EPEVTQTPSHQVTQMGQEVILRCVPISNHLYFYWYRQILGQKVEFLVSFYNNEISEKSEIFDDQFSVERPDGSNFTLKIRSTKLEDSAMYFCASSEAERELGEQYFGPGTRLTVT.

The CDR3 sequence is CASSRRQDSATNEKLFF. The CDR3, as DNA: TGCGCCAGCAGCCGACGCCAGGACAGTGCAACTAATGAAAAACTGTTTTTT. The V call is TRBV4-1, the J call TRBJ1-4, with D tentatively TRBD1 (6 bases). CDR3 length: 17 residues. In germline, CDR1 is MGHRA, CDR2 YSYEKL. With 4 bases removed from V and 0 bases from J, the gap between germline ends came to 15 bases.

J is TRBJ2-2 and V is TRBV4-2, with D tentatively TRBD1 (7 bases). The CDR3 has 16 residues. The V gene's germline CDR1 is LGHNA and CDR2 YNFKEQ. The V end was cut by 0 bases, the J end by 6 bases, with 14 bases between. The CDR3 DNA reads TGTGCCAGCAGCCAAGATCCCAGCAGGGGGGCCGGGGAGCTGTTTTTT. Translation: CASSQDPSRGAGELFF.

V usage is TRBV10-3 and J usage is TRBJ1-1, with 7 bases fitting TRBD1. CDR1 and CDR2 from the germline V gene are ENHRY and SYGVKD. After removal of 5 bases from V and 0 bases from J, the junction contained 9 bases not matched to a gene. This CDR3 has 16 amino acids. CDR3 protein: CAISKRQGGLNTEAFF. The CDR3, as DNA: TGTGCCATCAGTAAAAGACAGGGCGGGCTGAACACTGAAGCTTTCTTT.

Regarding this clone: A read error may account for a junction end that differs from germline. The CDR3 loop reads CASSQDQQGYYEQYF. The CDR3 DNA sequence: TGCGCCAGCAGCCAAGATCAACAGGGGTACTACGAGCAGTACTTC. V is TRBV5-4 and J is TRBJ2-7, with 7 bases aligning to TRBD1. Germline CDR1 reads SGHNT; CDR2 reads YYREEE (reference sequence). This CDR3 region has 15 residues.